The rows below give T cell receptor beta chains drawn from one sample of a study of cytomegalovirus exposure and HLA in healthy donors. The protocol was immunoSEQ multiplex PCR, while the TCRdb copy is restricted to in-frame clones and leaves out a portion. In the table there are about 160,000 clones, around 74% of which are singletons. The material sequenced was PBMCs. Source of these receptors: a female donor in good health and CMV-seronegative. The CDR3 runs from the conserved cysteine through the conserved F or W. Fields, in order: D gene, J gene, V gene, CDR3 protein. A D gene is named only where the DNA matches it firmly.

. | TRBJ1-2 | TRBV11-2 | CASSLAGGSYYGYTF
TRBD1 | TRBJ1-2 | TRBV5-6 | CASSPGRGTGFYGYTF
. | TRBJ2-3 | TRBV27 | CASSLMGLTSTDTQYF
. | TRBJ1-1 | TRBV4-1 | CASSHGTGGFSTEAFF
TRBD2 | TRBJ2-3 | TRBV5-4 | CASRAGTSGGADTQYF
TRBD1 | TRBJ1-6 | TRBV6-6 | CASGGQGAPLHF
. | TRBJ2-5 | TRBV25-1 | CASQRSGQETQYF
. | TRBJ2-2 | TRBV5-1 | CASSLARYTGELFF
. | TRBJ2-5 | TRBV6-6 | CASSSHRVGETQYF
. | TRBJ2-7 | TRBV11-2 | CASSSQGYEQYF
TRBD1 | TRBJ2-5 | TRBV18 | CASSPLGTGLETQYF
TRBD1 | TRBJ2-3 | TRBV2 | CASMRTGTADTQYF
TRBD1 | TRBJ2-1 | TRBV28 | CASSLDRNRYNEQFF
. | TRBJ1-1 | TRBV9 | CASSARTANTEAFF
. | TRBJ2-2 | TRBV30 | CAWSLMGAGELFF
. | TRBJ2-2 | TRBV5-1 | CASSLLGASNTGELFF
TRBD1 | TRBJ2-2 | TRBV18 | CASSPRFTGGPDTGELFF
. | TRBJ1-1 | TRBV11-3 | CASGQSGSTEAFF
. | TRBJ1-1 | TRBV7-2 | CASSLGGEGYTEAFF
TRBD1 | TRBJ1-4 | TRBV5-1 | CASSLAMGQPNNEKLFF
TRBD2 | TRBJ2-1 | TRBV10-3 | CAISDRLAGDNEQFF
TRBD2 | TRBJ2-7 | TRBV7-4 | CASSPLREGPYEQYF
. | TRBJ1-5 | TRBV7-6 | CASSLESGTGQPQHF
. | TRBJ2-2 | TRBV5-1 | CASSLTGTTGELFF
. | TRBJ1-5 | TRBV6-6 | CASSYRQDSNQPQHF
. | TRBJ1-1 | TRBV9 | CASSVVGPGTNTEAFF
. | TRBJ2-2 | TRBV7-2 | CASPFGENTGELFF
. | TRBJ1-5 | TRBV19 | CASTSPPGTLLNQPQHF
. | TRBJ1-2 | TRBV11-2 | CASSWGPTNYGYTF
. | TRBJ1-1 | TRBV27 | CASSLSPSTANTEAFF